The sequence of this TCR beta chain was determined in a study of T cells in Graves' hyperthyroidism and ophthalmopathy. Amplified TCR beta CDR3 regions derived from RNA transcripts. TCR CDR3 underwent first-round RT-PCR with the HTBI primer set. TCRdb reanalysed the multiplex PCR reads using MiXCR and keeps one entry per CDR3 protein. Counted here are 350,000 to 500,000 distinct CDR3 sequences, roughly an eighth occurring once; the ten biggest clones make up 5.3%. Looked up from germline, CDR1 is SGHRS and CDR2 is YFSETQ. The CDR3 has 14 residues. The V end lost 0 bases, the J end lost 1 base, and 6 bases lay between the germline ends.

Source material: blood. The receptor was derived from a woman between 18 and 29 years old with Graves' hyperthyroidism. V and J are TRBV5-1 and TRBJ2-3; D gene uncertain. The CDR3 DNA is TGCGCCAGCAGCTTGGAACCGGGCACAGATACGCAGTATTTT. Amino acid sequence: CASSLEPGTDTQYF.